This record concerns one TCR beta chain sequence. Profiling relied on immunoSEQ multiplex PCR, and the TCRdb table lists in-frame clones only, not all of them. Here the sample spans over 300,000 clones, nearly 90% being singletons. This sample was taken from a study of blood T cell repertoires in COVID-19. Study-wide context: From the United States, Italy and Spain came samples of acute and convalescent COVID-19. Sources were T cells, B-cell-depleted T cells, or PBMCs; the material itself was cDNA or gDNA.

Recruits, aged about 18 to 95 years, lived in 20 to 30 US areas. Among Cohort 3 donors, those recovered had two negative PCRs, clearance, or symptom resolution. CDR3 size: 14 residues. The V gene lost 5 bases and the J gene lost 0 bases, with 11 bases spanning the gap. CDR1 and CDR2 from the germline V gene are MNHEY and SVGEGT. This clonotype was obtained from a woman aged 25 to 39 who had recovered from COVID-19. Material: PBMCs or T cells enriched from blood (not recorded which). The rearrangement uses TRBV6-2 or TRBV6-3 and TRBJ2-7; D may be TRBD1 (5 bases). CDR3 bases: TGTGCCAGCAGTGGATGGACACCCTCCTACGAGCAGTACTTC. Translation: CASSGWTPSYEQYF.